This is a list of T cell receptor beta chains from one sample in a study of blood T cell repertoires in COVID-19. Measured with immunoSEQ multiplex PCR; TCRdb has only the in-frame clones, and not every one. The repertoire holds some 400,000 clones, with approximately 87% as singletons. Source material: PBMCs or T cells enriched from blood (not recorded which). The receptors shown here come from a young man who had recovered from COVID-19. Both conserved end residues are part of each CDR3. Each record gives: CDR3 length, J gene, D gene, V gene, clone size, CDR3 DNA, CDR3 protein. The D gene is left open where the match is weak. Rows give clone size only sometimes, using once, few, many, or a class for an expanded clone.

CDR3 length: 14; J gene: TRBJ1-6; D gene: -; V gene: TRBV6-2/TRBV6-3; clone size: -; CDR3 DNA: TGTGCCAGCAGTTACACGATGAGTAATTCACCCCTCCACTTT; CDR3 protein: CASSYTMSNSPLHF
CDR3 length: 16; J gene: TRBJ2-1; D gene: -; V gene: TRBV7-9; clone size: -; CDR3 DNA: TGTGCCAGCAGCTTAGGTTGGACACCAGATAGCAATGAGCAGTTCTTC; CDR3 protein: CASSLGWTPDSNEQFF
CDR3 length: 16; J gene: TRBJ1-2; D gene: -; V gene: TRBV19; clone size: -; CDR3 DNA: TGTGCCAGTAGTACCCCCGGGGCAGGGGAATCCTATGGCTACACCTTC; CDR3 protein: CASSTPGAGESYGYTF
CDR3 length: 17; J gene: TRBJ1-2; D gene: -; V gene: TRBV6-2/TRBV6-3; clone size: -; CDR3 DNA: TGTGCCAGCAGTTACTCGGGGTCGTACAGGCTTCCATATGGCTACACCTTC; CDR3 protein: CASSYSGSYRLPYGYTF
CDR3 length: 12; J gene: TRBJ1-1; D gene: -; V gene: TRBV6-2/TRBV6-3; clone size: -; CDR3 DNA: TGTGCCAGCAGTGCCCCGGGCACTGAAGCTTTCTTT; CDR3 protein: CASSAPGTEAFF
CDR3 length: 12; J gene: TRBJ1-1; D gene: -; V gene: TRBV12-3/TRBV12-4; clone size: few; CDR3 DNA: TGTGCCAGCAGTTCGCCCGGGTCTGAAGCTTTCTTT; CDR3 protein: CASSSPGSEAFF
CDR3 length: 15; J gene: TRBJ1-5; D gene: -; V gene: TRBV7-9; clone size: -; CDR3 DNA: TGTGCCAGCAGCTTAGCAGGGGTGGGCAATCAGCCCCAGCATTTT; CDR3 protein: CASSLAGVGNQPQHF
CDR3 length: 13; J gene: TRBJ1-1; D gene: -; V gene: TRBV6-5; clone size: -; CDR3 DNA: TGTGCCAGCAGTTACTCGAGGCAGTTTGAAGCTTTCTTT; CDR3 protein: CASSYSRQFEAFF
CDR3 length: 15; J gene: TRBJ2-2; D gene: -; V gene: TRBV6-2/TRBV6-3; clone size: once; CDR3 DNA: TGTGCCAGCAGTTCTCCGTCCAGGGGTCCCGGGGAGCTGTTTTTT; CDR3 protein: CASSSPSRGPGELFF
CDR3 length: 15; J gene: TRBJ1-5; D gene: TRBD1; V gene: TRBV7-2; clone size: -; CDR3 DNA: TGTGCCAGCAGCCTGCCCGGGACAGGCAATCAGCCCCAGCATTTT; CDR3 protein: CASSLPGTGNQPQHF
CDR3 length: 14; J gene: TRBJ2-1; D gene: TRBD1; V gene: TRBV30; clone size: -; CDR3 DNA: TGTGCCTTGGGATTGGGACAGGGGAGTGGTGAGCAGTTCTTC; CDR3 protein: CALGLGQGSGEQFF
CDR3 length: 17; J gene: TRBJ1-3; D gene: -; V gene: TRBV10-3; clone size: once; CDR3 DNA: TGTGCCATCAGTGACCCCCAGGGTAAGAGCTCTGGAAACACCATATATTTT; CDR3 protein: CAISDPQGKSSGNTIYF
CDR3 length: 15; J gene: TRBJ2-1; D gene: -; V gene: TRBV7-9; clone size: -; CDR3 DNA: TGTGCCAGCAGCTTAGTAGAGGGATGGTACAATGAGCAGTTCTTC; CDR3 protein: CASSLVEGWYNEQFF
CDR3 length: 16; J gene: TRBJ2-1; D gene: TRBD1; V gene: TRBV5-5; clone size: few; CDR3 DNA: TGTGCCAGCAGCCTGGCCGGGACAGGGGTTTACAATGAGCAGTTCTTC; CDR3 protein: CASSLAGTGVYNEQFF
CDR3 length: 13; J gene: TRBJ1-5; D gene: -; V gene: TRBV10-2; clone size: -; CDR3 DNA: TGCGCCAGCAGGATCGGACAGAATCAGCCCCAGCATTTT; CDR3 protein: CASRIGQNQPQHF
CDR3 length: 15; J gene: TRBJ2-7; D gene: TRBD1; V gene: TRBV27; clone size: -; CDR3 DNA: TGTGCCAGCAGTCCCCAGGACAGGGTTCGGAACGAGCAGTACTTC; CDR3 protein: CASSPQDRVRNEQYF
CDR3 length: 17; J gene: TRBJ2-3; D gene: -; V gene: TRBV5-1; clone size: -; CDR3 DNA: TGCGCCAGCGCCGGGTACCTCGGACAGTTCGGCACAGATACGCAGTATTTT; CDR3 protein: CASAGYLGQFGTDTQYF
CDR3 length: 14; J gene: TRBJ1-2; D gene: -; V gene: TRBV6-5; clone size: -; CDR3 DNA: TGTGCCAGCAGTTACGAATTCGGGGGTGTTGGCTACACCTTC; CDR3 protein: CASSYEFGGVGYTF
CDR3 length: 17; J gene: TRBJ1-3; D gene: TRBD1; V gene: TRBV7-6; clone size: -; CDR3 DNA: TGTGCCAGCAGCGCCCCGGGACAGGGGCCAGCAGGAAACACCATATATTTT; CDR3 protein: CASSAPGQGPAGNTIYF
CDR3 length: 15; J gene: TRBJ2-3; D gene: TRBD2; V gene: TRBV3-1/TRBV3-2; clone size: once; CDR3 DNA: TGTGCCAGCAGCCGGACTAGCGGGGGGTACGATACGCAGTATTTT; CDR3 protein: CASSRTSGGYDTQYF
CDR3 length: 16; J gene: TRBJ1-2; D gene: TRBD1; V gene: TRBV4-1; clone size: -; CDR3 DNA: TGCGCCAGCAGCCATCCCGAGGGGGCGTACCCGGGAGGCTACACCTTC; CDR3 protein: CASSHPEGAYPGGYTF
CDR3 length: 18; J gene: TRBJ1-5; D gene: TRBD1; V gene: TRBV6-1; clone size: -; CDR3 DNA: TGTGCCAGCAGTGATGTCGACCAGGACAGGGAAGGGTATCAGCCCCAGCATTTT; CDR3 protein: CASSDVDQDREGYQPQHF
CDR3 length: 16; J gene: TRBJ1-3; D gene: -; V gene: TRBV7-6; clone size: -; CDR3 DNA: TGTGCCAGCGCTTCCGCCCAGGGCCACTCTGGAAACACCATATATTTT; CDR3 protein: CASASAQGHSGNTIYF
CDR3 length: 16; J gene: TRBJ1-2; D gene: TRBD1; V gene: TRBV7-9; clone size: once; CDR3 DNA: TGTGCCAGCAGATTTGAACCGGGACAGGATATCGGTGGCTACACCTTC; CDR3 protein: CASRFEPGQDIGGYTF
CDR3 length: 14; J gene: TRBJ2-3; D gene: -; V gene: TRBV29-1; clone size: once; CDR3 DNA: TGCAGCGTTGACGTCGGGGGAGCCAAAGATACGCAGTATTTT; CDR3 protein: CSVDVGGAKDTQYF
CDR3 length: 13; J gene: TRBJ1-1; D gene: -; V gene: TRBV19; clone size: -; CDR3 DNA: TGTGCCAGTAGGCCGTCCAGGGGCGGTGAAGCTTTCTTT; CDR3 protein: CASRPSRGGEAFF
CDR3 length: 15; J gene: TRBJ1-1; D gene: TRBD1; V gene: TRBV7-2; clone size: -; CDR3 DNA: TGTGCCAGCAGCAAACGGACAGGGAGGGGTGGGGAAGCTTTCTTT; CDR3 protein: CASSKRTGRGGEAFF
CDR3 length: 14; J gene: TRBJ1-5; D gene: -; V gene: TRBV18; clone size: -; CDR3 DNA: TGTGCCAGCTCTTCACAGGGAATTAGTCAGCCCCAGCATTTT; CDR3 protein: CASSSQGISQPQHF
CDR3 length: 11; J gene: TRBJ1-1; D gene: -; V gene: TRBV20-1; clone size: -; CDR3 DNA: TGCAGTGCTACCCCCCAAACTGAAGCTTTCTTT; CDR3 protein: CSATPQTEAFF
CDR3 length: 15; J gene: TRBJ1-6; D gene: -; V gene: TRBV9; clone size: -; CDR3 DNA: TGTGCCAGCAGCGTAGACGGGGGGTATAATTCACCCCTCCACTTT; CDR3 protein: CASSVDGGYNSPLHF
CDR3 length: 15; J gene: TRBJ1-1; D gene: TRBD1; V gene: TRBV19; clone size: -; CDR3 DNA: TGTGCCAGTACCACCTCCGGGACAGCGAACACTGAAGCTTTCTTT; CDR3 protein: CASTTSGTANTEAFF
CDR3 length: 13; J gene: TRBJ1-5; D gene: -; V gene: TRBV27; clone size: once; CDR3 DNA: TGTGCCAGCAGTTCGGGGAAGGGGACAATCCAGCATTTT; CDR3 protein: CASSSGKGTIQHF
CDR3 length: 14; J gene: TRBJ2-1; D gene: -; V gene: TRBV7-3; clone size: -; CDR3 DNA: TGTGCCAGCAGCTTAAGCAGGGGAGACAATGAGCAGTTCTTC; CDR3 protein: CASSLSRGDNEQFF
CDR3 length: 14; J gene: TRBJ1-3; D gene: -; V gene: TRBV6-5; clone size: once; CDR3 DNA: TGTGCCAGCATGAGCAGGGGATCTGGAAACACCATATATTTT; CDR3 protein: CASMSRGSGNTIYF
CDR3 length: 13; J gene: TRBJ2-7; D gene: TRBD2; V gene: TRBV4-1; clone size: -; CDR3 DNA: TGCGCCAGCAGCCAGGGACTAGCCTACGAGCAGTACTTC; CDR3 protein: CASSQGLAYEQYF
CDR3 length: 16; J gene: TRBJ2-1; D gene: TRBD1; V gene: TRBV27; clone size: -; CDR3 DNA: TGTGCCAGCAGTTTATCGGCCGGGACAGGGACAAATGAGCAGTTCTTC; CDR3 protein: CASSLSAGTGTNEQFF
CDR3 length: 13; J gene: TRBJ2-7; D gene: -; V gene: TRBV7-9; clone size: -; CDR3 DNA: TGTGCCAGCAGCTACGGGTCGAACTACGAGCAGTACTTC; CDR3 protein: CASSYGSNYEQYF
CDR3 length: 13; J gene: TRBJ2-7; D gene: TRBD1; V gene: TRBV29-1; clone size: -; CDR3 DNA: TGCAGCGTACTCGGACAGGGCTTGTACGAGCAGTACTTC; CDR3 protein: CSVLGQGLYEQYF
CDR3 length: 11; J gene: TRBJ1-1; D gene: -; V gene: TRBV6-5; clone size: -; CDR3 DNA: TGTGCCAGCAGGGACAGAATCGAAGCTTTCTTT; CDR3 protein: CASRDRIEAFF
CDR3 length: 13; J gene: TRBJ2-7; D gene: -; V gene: TRBV6-5; clone size: -; CDR3 DNA: TGTGCCAGCAGTTACTTTGCTACCGACGAGCAGTACTTC; CDR3 protein: CASSYFATDEQYF
CDR3 length: 17; J gene: TRBJ2-1; D gene: TRBD1; V gene: TRBV15; clone size: -; CDR3 DNA: TGTGCCACCAGCAGAGACCCTCCGGGACAGGGAAACAATGAGCAGTTCTTC; CDR3 protein: CATSRDPPGQGNNEQFF
CDR3 length: 14; J gene: TRBJ1-4; D gene: -; V gene: TRBV19; clone size: -; CDR3 DNA: TGTGCCAGTAGACGGCAGGACTATAATGAAAAACTGTTTTTT; CDR3 protein: CASRRQDYNEKLFF
CDR3 length: 13; J gene: TRBJ1-3; D gene: -; V gene: TRBV10-2; clone size: -; CDR3 DNA: TGCGCCAGTTCGATCGGTCCAGGAAACACCATATATTTT; CDR3 protein: CASSIGPGNTIYF
CDR3 length: 12; J gene: TRBJ2-4; D gene: -; V gene: TRBV29-1; clone size: -; CDR3 DNA: TGCAGCGTTGGGGAGGAACAGAACATTCAGTACTTC; CDR3 protein: CSVGEEQNIQYF
CDR3 length: 16; J gene: TRBJ2-3; D gene: TRBD2; V gene: TRBV6-2/TRBV6-3; clone size: -; CDR3 DNA: TGTGCCAGCAGTTACTTCAGCGGGGGGCTTGCAGATACGCAGTATTTT; CDR3 protein: CASSYFSGGLADTQYF